One sample yielded the 22 T cell receptor beta chains listed below, sequenced in a study of T cell changes during pregnancy in multiple sclerosis (dated by TCRdb to the late 2010s). To prepare the library, the immunoSEQ multiplex PCR assay was applied. TCRdb provides this immuneACCESS table in a form limited to in-frame rearrangements. Some clones are lacking; in checked studies, under half of them reflect an unresolved V gene, and why the rest are absent is not known. The sample table contains tens of thousands of clones; only one count was recorded for about 87% of them. Over 5% of the sample belongs to the ten largest clones. The material sequenced was peripheral blood, taken in the first trimester of pregnancy. The receptor source for this set is a female donor in good health, enrolled as a control in a pregnancy study.

The rearrangement joins TRBV5-4 to TRBJ1-1, with 9 bases fitting TRBD1. Germline loops: CDR1 SGHNT, CDR2 YYREEE (reference sequence). Unmatched junction bases numbered 12, after V lost 4 bases and J lost 5 bases. The CDR3 is made up of 16 amino acids. CDR3 bases: TGTGCCAGCAGCACCCGACAGGGGGGTTTGGGAACTGAAGCTTTCTTT. Residues: CASSTRQGGLGTEAFF.

The rearrangement links TRBV28 to TRBJ2-7; 7 bases map to TRBD1. The CDR3 runs to 13 residues. Germline CDR1 reads MDHEN; CDR2 reads SYDVKM. Losses at the gene ends were 0 bases for V and 4 bases for J; bases not matched to a gene: 0. CDR3 sequence (DNA): TGTGCCAGCAGTTTATGGACAGGGTACGAGCAGTACTTC. It encodes CASSLWTGYEQYF.

This clone showed up just once. The V gene is TRBV5-6, the J gene TRBJ2-1, with D possibly TRBD2 on 6 matching bases. V gave up 0 bases and J gave up 0 bases, with 19 bases separating them. The CDR3 is 19 residues long. Germline-derived CDR1 and CDR2 are SGHDT and YYEEEE. The CDR3 sequence: CASSLVMLGGMGSYNEQFF. In DNA, the CDR3 is TGTGCCAGCAGCTTGGTTATGCTCGGGGGAATGGGCTCCTACAATGAGCAGTTCTTC.

The V call is TRBV2, the J call TRBJ2-3; a possible D gene is TRBD2 (6 bases). Germline V gives CDR1 SNHLY, CDR2 FYNNEI. Trimming took off 8 bases at V and 2 bases at J, with 14 bases between the two ends. CDR3 length equals 14 residues. The CDR3 DNA sequence: TGTGCCAGCGCCTGGAGGGGATCCACAGATACGCAGTATTTT. Amino acids: CASAWRGSTDTQYF.

This chain uses TRBV11-2 with TRBJ2-2; no reliable D call. Trimming pared 6 bases from V and 4 bases from J, leaving 9 bases between. CDR1 is SGHAT, CDR2 FQNNGV, per germline. The CDR3 runs 13 residues. CDR3 DNA sequence: TGTGCCAGCAGTGTAAGAGTCACCGGGGAGCTGTTTTTT. Translated: CASSVRVTGELFF.

The CDR3 region is CAQSGWNTGELFF. The CDR3 coding sequence is TGTGCCCAAAGCGGGTGGAACACCGGGGAGCTGTTTTTT. The chain links TRBV5-4 to TRBJ2-2; a weak D match, TRBD2 (6 bases). This CDR3 spans 13 amino acids. CDR1 and CDR2 (germline): SGHNT, YYREEE (reference sequence). Trimming took off 10 bases at V and 1 base at J, with 11 bases between the two ends.

The chain has TRBV7-3 and TRBJ2-2, with 7 bases fitting TRBD2. Germline trimming cut 5 bases from V and 3 bases from J; bases unmatched to any gene: 9. From germline, CDR1 is SGHTA and CDR2 FQGTGA. The CDR3 has 16 amino acids. The CDR3 here is CASSPSGGGHTGELFF. CDR3 DNA sequence: TGTGCCAGCAGCCCCTCGGGGGGAGGCCACACCGGGGAGCTGTTTTTT.

The chain uses TRBV7-6 and TRBJ2-5; D is undetermined. V lost 4 bases and J 4 bases, leaving 10 bases between the germline ends. There are 13 residues in the CDR3. CDR1 and CDR2 from the germline V gene are SGHVS and FNYEAQ. The CDR3 region is CASSSSYIETQYF. The CDR3 DNA sequence: TGTGCCAGCAGCTCATCTTACATAGAGACCCAGTACTTC.

This chain links TRBV9 with TRBJ2-7, with 7 bases that match TRBD2. V trimming: 1 base; J trimming: 1 base; junction bases outside the gene matches: 5. Germline V gene sequence: CDR1 SGDLS, CDR2 YYNGEE. The CDR3 extends over 15 amino acids. The CDR3 here is CASSVLAGASYEQYF. For the CDR3, the DNA is TGTGCCAGCAGCGTATTAGCGGGTGCTTCCTACGAGCAGTACTTC.

The chain links TRBV6-4 to TRBJ2-1, with TRBD2 matching 7 bases. There are 15 residues in the CDR3. CDR1 is MRHNA, CDR2 SNTAGT, per germline. Trimming took 3 bases from V and 3 from J; bases not matched to a gene: 5. The CDR3 loop reads CASSDSGLDYNEQFF. CDR3 nucleotide sequence: TGTGCCAGCAGTGATTCCGGACTAGACTACAATGAGCAGTTCTTC.

This rearrangement joins TRBV5-6 to TRBJ2-7; 9 bases agree with TRBD2. CDR1 and CDR2 from the germline V gene are SGHDT and YYEEEE. The CDR3 loop spans 15 amino acids. Trimming took 1 base from V and 7 from J; bases not matched to a gene: 9. For the CDR3, the DNA is TGTGCCAGCAGCTTGCGGGCGGGAGGGACGGGGGAGCAGTACTTC. This translates into CASSLRAGGTGEQYF.

The V call is TRBV10-2, the J call TRBJ2-2; no reliable D call. Trimming took 3 bases from V and 7 from J, leaving 18 bases between them. This CDR3 has 16 amino acids. Germline values: CDR1 WSHSY, CDR2 SAAADI. CDR3 DNA: TGCGCCAGCAGTGAACCCCCGACTGTGGGTGACGGGGAGCTGTTTTTT. It translates to CASSEPPTVGDGELFF.

V gene TRBV10-3 combines with J gene TRBJ1-1, with D possibly matching TRBD1 (6 bases). The CDR3 has 13 amino acids. With 10 bases removed from V and 0 bases from J, the gap between germline ends came to 12 bases. Per the germline V gene, CDR1 is ENHRY and CDR2 is SYGVKD. This CDR3 reads CATEDSLNTEAFF. The CDR3 DNA sequence: TGTGCCACCGAGGACAGCTTGAACACTGAAGCTTTCTTT.

This clone was recorded once. The chain combines TRBV5-5 with TRBJ2-7, with D possibly being TRBD1 (5 bases). The CDR3 consists of 12 residues. V lost 0 bases and J 6 bases, leaving 7 bases between the germline ends. CDR1 is SGHKS, CDR2 YYEKEE, per germline (reference sequence). As DNA, the CDR3 is TGTGCCAGCAGCTTGGAGACAGCCGAGCAGTACTTC. Its protein product is CASSLETAEQYF.

J is TRBJ1-5 and V is TRBV6-1, with TRBD1 identical over 10 bases. V lost 9 bases to trimming and J lost 7 bases; unmatched junction nucleotides: 9. The CDR3 length is 14 residues. From germline, CDR1 is MNHNS and CDR2 SASEGT. CDR3 sequence (DNA): TGTGCCAGTGGGGACAGGGGAGAACGGCAGCCCCAGCATTTT. Amino acids: CASGDRGERQPQHF.

The chain joins TRBV6-5 to TRBJ2-7; D ambiguous. Looked up from germline, CDR1 is MNHEY and CDR2 is SVGAGI. V was trimmed by 2 bases and J by 2 bases, leaving 10 bases between them. There are 14 residues in the CDR3. CDR3 loop: CASSYHLRAYEQYF. The CDR3 DNA is TGTGCCAGCAGTTACCACCTCCGGGCCTACGAGCAGTACTTC.

This chain joins TRBV6-4 and TRBJ2-7, with 10 bases matching TRBD2. J lost 6 bases, V lost 5 bases, and 7 bases had no gene match. Per germline, CDR1 MRHNA and CDR2 SNTAGT. The CDR3 contains 14 residues. CDR3: CASSQASGSPEQYF. CDR3 nucleotides: TGTGCCAGCAGTCAGGCTAGCGGGAGCCCCGAGCAGTACTTC.

The chain has TRBV19 and TRBJ2-5; 7 nucleotides line up with TRBD1. Germline V gene lookup returns CDR1 LNHDA and CDR2 SQIVND (reference sequence). The CDR3 has 15 residues. J lost 2 bases, V lost 6 bases, and 9 bases had no gene match. CDR3 DNA sequence: TGTGCCAGTAGCGGGTGGGACAGTCCTCAAGAGACCCAGTACTTC. As protein: CASSGWDSPQETQYF. The entire variable domain, with the rest obtained from reference TRBV19 and TRBJ2-5, is as follows: DGGITQSPKYLFRKEGQNVTLSCEQNLNHDAMYWYRQDPGQGLRLIYYSQIVNDFQKGDIAEGYSVSREKKESFPLTVTSAQKNPTAFYLCASSGWDSPQETQYFGPGTRLLVL.

This clone was detected only a few times. The J gene is TRBJ1-2, the V gene TRBV6-5; D is unresolved. Germline V gene sequence: CDR1 MNHEY, CDR2 SVGAGI. The V end was cut by 4 bases, the J end by 8 bases, with 8 bases between. The CDR3 totals 11 residues. The chain's CDR3 is CASSSRGGYTF. CDR3 nucleotide sequence: TGTGCCAGCAGTTCCCGCGGAGGCTACACCTTC.

This clone was recorded once. The gene calls are TRBV15 and TRBJ1-6; weak D call: TRBD1 (5 bases). This CDR3 region has 14 residues. V was clipped by 4 bases and J by 7 bases, with 11 bases between them. Germline CDR1 reads LNHNV; CDR2 reads YYDKDF (reference sequence). The CDR3 reads CATSTAGRNSPLHF. Written as DNA, the CDR3 is TGTGCCACCAGCACAGCAGGGCGAAATTCACCCCTCCACTTT.

V gene TRBV5-1 combines with J gene TRBJ1-1, with D possibly being TRBD1 (5 bases). CDR1 is SGHRS, CDR2 YFSETQ, per germline. Trimming stripped 0 bases from V and 1 base from J, with 13 bases between. The CDR3 has 16 residues. CDR3 DNA: TGCGCCAGCAGCTTGGCCGCGGGGGGAAAGAACACTGAAGCTTTCTTT. It specifies CASSLAAGGKNTEAFF.

The V gene is TRBV5-4, the J gene TRBJ1-2; D might be TRBD1 (6 bases). The V gene lost 4 bases and the J gene lost 8 bases, with 15 bases spanning the gap. The CDR3 is 13 amino acids. The germline V gene encodes CDR1 SGHNT and CDR2 YYREEE (reference sequence). The CDR3 is CASSDRGAGGYTF. CDR3 bases: TGTGCCAGCAGCGACCGGGGGGCGGGGGGCTACACCTTC. Using reference TRBV5-4 and TRBJ1-2 for the parts outside the CDR3, the full variable domain is ETGVTQSPTHLIKTRGQQVTLRCSSQSGHNTVSWYQQALGQGPQFIFQYYREEENGRGNFPPRFSGLQFPNYSSELNVNALELDDSALYLCASSDRGAGGYTFGSGTRLTVV.